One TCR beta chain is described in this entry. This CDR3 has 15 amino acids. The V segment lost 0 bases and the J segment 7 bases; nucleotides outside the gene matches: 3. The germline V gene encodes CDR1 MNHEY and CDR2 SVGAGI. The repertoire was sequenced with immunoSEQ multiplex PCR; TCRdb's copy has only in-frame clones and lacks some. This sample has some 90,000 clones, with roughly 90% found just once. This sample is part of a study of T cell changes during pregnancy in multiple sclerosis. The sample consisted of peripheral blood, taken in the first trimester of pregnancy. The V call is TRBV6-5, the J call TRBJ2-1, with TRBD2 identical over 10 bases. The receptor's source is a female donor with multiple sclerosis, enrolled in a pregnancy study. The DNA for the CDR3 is TGTGCCAGCAGTTACTCTGGGACTAGCGTAAATGAGCAGTTCTTC. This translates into CASSYSGTSVNEQFF.